The next 25 T cell receptor beta chains were all read from a single sample in a study of T-cell reconstitution after alpha-beta-depleted transplantation in children. Preparation of the TCRbeta library involved a method that used unique molecular identifiers. TCRdb reanalysed the PCR reads using MiXCR and keeps one entry per CDR3 protein. The sample has 120,000 to 150,000 distinct CDR3 sequences, 8.5% to 10% seen once. The source was PBMCs, mostly from graft donor cells, collected 180 days after TCRalphabeta/CD19-depleted stem cell transplant. These receptors all come from a female patient between 2 and 15 years old who had a stem cell transplant for congenital amegakaryocytic thrombocytopenia, so the T cells may come from the graft donor.

A few counts support this clonotype. The gene calls are TRBV5-4 and TRBJ2-2; D ambiguous. V lost 1 base and J 6 bases, leaving 4 bases between the germline ends. Germline-derived CDR1 and CDR2 are SGHNT and YYREEE (reference sequence). The length of the CDR3 is 12 residues. CDR3 bases: TGTGCCAGCAGCTTGATCTCCGGGGAGCTGTTTTTT. As protein: CASSLISGELFF.

This clonotype was counted ten times or more. The J gene is TRBJ2-6, the V gene TRBV10-3; D is possibly TRBD2 (6 bases). CDR1 is ENHRY and CDR2 is SYGVKD in the germline V gene. CDR3 length: 17 residues. Trimming removed 5 bases from V and 0 bases from J, with 14 bases in between. The CDR3 loop reads CAISPRDSLSGANVLTF. CDR3 nucleotide sequence: TGTGCCATCAGTCCCCGGGACTCCCTCTCTGGGGCCAACGTCCTGACTTTC.

This clonotype was counted ten times or more. The chain couples TRBV5-1 to TRBJ1-2, with D possibly matching TRBD1 (6 bases). The CDR3 length is 13 residues. In germline, CDR1 is SGHRS, CDR2 YFSETQ. V was clipped by 5 bases and J by 4 bases, with 12 bases between them. The CDR3 DNA reads as TGCGCCAGCAGGGGGGCAGCAGCCTATGGCTACACCTTC. Translation gives CASRGAAAYGYTF.

This clonotype was recorded at least ten times. The V and J genes are TRBV27 and TRBJ2-6, with D hard to call. CDR3 size: 14 residues. Trimming cost V 5 bases and J 2 bases, with 7 bases left between them. From germline, CDR1 is MNHEY and CDR2 SMNVEV (reference sequence). The CDR3 sequence: CASSARPGANVLTF. The CDR3 DNA is TGTGCCAGCAGTGCCAGGCCTGGGGCCAACGTCCTGACTTTC.

The V gene is TRBV16, the J gene TRBJ2-3, with D unresolved. Germline-derived CDR1 and CDR2 are KGHSY and FQNENV. This CDR3 spans 13 amino acids. Between the trimmed V and J ends, which lost 1 base and 2 bases, there was a span of 4 bases. CDR3 nucleotides: TGTGCCAGCAGCCAATGGTTCACAGATACGCAGTATTTT. It encodes CASSQWFTDTQYF.

This clonotype has more than one count but fewer than ten. The rearrangement joins TRBV20-1 to TRBJ2-1; D gene uncertain. Looked up from germline, CDR1 is DFQATT and CDR2 is SNEGSKA (reference sequence). The CDR3 sequence is 11 residues long. V dropped 0 bases and J dropped 8 bases, with 5 bases sitting between them. The CDR3 DNA reads TGCAGTGCTAGAGAAGACCATGAGCAGTTCTTC. Amino acid sequence: CSAREDHEQFF.

This chain connects TRBV12-3 or TRBV12-4 to TRBJ2-2; D call uncertain. The CDR3 runs 14 residues. Trimming removed 3 bases at V and 5 bases at J, with 10 bases between. CDR3 amino acids: CASSFLTPTGELFF. CDR3 sequence (DNA): TGTGCCAGCAGTTTCCTCACTCCAACCGGGGAGCTGTTTTTT.

Only one count was recorded for this clonotype. V usage is TRBV13 and J usage is TRBJ2-7, with a tentative D call TRBD2 (6 bases). Trimming took 4 bases from V and 5 from J, leaving 15 bases between them. Germline CDR1 PRHDT, CDR2 FYEKMQ (reference sequence). This CDR3 comprises 14 residues. The CDR3 loop reads CASSSGLKYDEQYF. CDR3 bases: TGTGCCAGCAGCTCGGGACTCAAGTACGACGAGCAGTACTTC. Complete variable domain (other parts from reference TRBV13 and TRBJ2-7): AAGVIQSPRHLIKEKRETATLKCYPIPRHDTVYWYQQGPGQDPQFLISFYEKMQSDKGSIPDRFSAQQFSDYHSELNMSSLELGDSALYFCASSSGLKYDEQYFGPGTRLTVT.

The rearrangement links TRBV10-2 to TRBJ2-3; 9 bases match TRBD1. Trimming removed 0 bases from V and 2 bases from J; junction bases left unmatched: 6. The germline V gene has CDR1 WSHSY and CDR2 SAAADI. The CDR3 sequence is 17 residues long. DNA of the CDR3: TGCGCCAGCAGTGAGTCGGGGACAGGGCCCGTCACAGATACGCAGTATTTT. Protein sequence: CASSESGTGPVTDTQYF.

With regard to this clonotype: One base away lies a much larger clone, so this may be a sequencing read error. The chain couples TRBV3-1 to TRBJ2-1; 12 bases agree with TRBD2. This CDR3 contains 13 residues. The germline gives CDR1 LGHDT, CDR2 YNNKEL (reference sequence). The DNA for the CDR3 is TGTGCCACCAGCCAGGCTAGCGGGGGGGCGGTATTCTTC. Amino acid sequence: CATSQASGGAVFF.

This clonotype came up a few times. The V and J genes are TRBV5-1 and TRBJ1-2; D is unclear. CDR1 SGHRS and CDR2 YFSETQ come from the germline V gene. This CDR3 region has 15 residues. The V and J ends lost 5 bases and 0 bases respectively, with 14 bases between them. The CDR3 DNA follows: TGCGCCAGCAGGGTATTGGCAGAAGCTAACTATGGCTACACCTTC. It yields the protein CASRVLAEANYGYTF.

At least ten counts were recorded for this clonotype. This sequence joins TRBV20-1 and TRBJ2-3, with 8 bases identical to TRBD2. The length of the CDR3 is 16 residues. The V gene's germline CDR1 is DFQATT and CDR2 SNEGSKA (reference sequence). J was trimmed by 4 bases and V by 0 bases; bases with no gene match: 9. This CDR3 reads CSARELSGIQPDTQYF. In DNA form, the CDR3 reads TGCAGTGCTAGAGAACTTAGCGGGATTCAACCAGATACGCAGTATTTT.

This clonotype was detected many times. V and J are TRBV12-3 or TRBV12-4 and TRBJ2-3, with D perhaps being TRBD1 or TRBD2 (6 bases each). V lost 11 bases and J 4 bases, leaving 16 bases between the germline ends. The CDR3 spans 13 residues. The DNA of the CDR3 is TGTGCCTCGGAGACGGGGGCCGCAGATACGCAGTATTTT. Translation gives CASETGAADTQYF.

This clonotype was recorded once. This rearrangement joins TRBV20-1 to TRBJ2-5, with D perhaps matching TRBD1 or TRBD2 (5 bases each). CDR1 and CDR2 from the germline V gene are DFQATT and SNEGSKA (reference sequence). Trimming took off 2 bases at V and 4 bases at J, with 11 bases between the two ends. The CDR3 has 13 amino acids. The chain's CDR3 is CSARWGPGETQYF. DNA of the CDR3: TGCAGTGCTAGATGGGGACCCGGAGAGACCCAGTACTTC.

V is TRBV12-3 or TRBV12-4 and J is TRBJ2-3; D possibly corresponds to TRBD2 (6 bases). This CDR3 is built from 14 residues. Trimming removed 6 bases at V and 6 bases at J, with 16 bases between. This chain's CDR3 is CASSRTWAGDTQYF. CDR3 DNA: TGTGCCAGCAGCCGTACCTGGGCGGGGGATACGCAGTATTTT.

This clonotype was found a few times. The chain employs TRBV20-1 and TRBJ2-1; TRBD2 is a possible D gene (6 bases). CDR1 DFQATT and CDR2 SNEGSKA come from the germline V gene (reference sequence). The CDR3 extends over 23 amino acids. The V end lost 2 bases, the J end lost 0 bases, and 35 bases lay between the germline ends. The CDR3 nucleotides are TGCAGTGCTAGACTCCGTGGCCAAAGCAGCGAACTACCTAGCGCCAACTCCTACAATGAGCAGTTCTTC. Translation: CSARLRGQSSELPSANSYNEQFF.

This clonotype was seen at least ten times. This chain joins TRBV12-3 or TRBV12-4 and TRBJ1-3, with no clear D. Trimming pared 2 bases from V and 1 base from J, leaving 9 bases between. CDR3 size: 15 residues. CDR3 DNA sequence: TGTGCCAGCAGTTTATCGGGGATTTCTGGAAACACCATATATTTT. Its translation: CASSLSGISGNTIYF.

This clonotype was seen repeatedly, ten times or more. The chain has TRBV3-1 and TRBJ1-4; D unclear. The germline gives CDR1 LGHDT, CDR2 YNNKEL (reference sequence). V dropped 5 bases and J dropped 5 bases, with 12 bases sitting between them. The CDR3 totals 14 residues. The chain's CDR3 is CASSSFRGNEKLFF. CDR3 DNA: TGTGCCAGCAGCTCTTTTAGAGGAAATGAAAAACTGTTTTTT.

There are a few counts of this clonotype. This chain uses TRBV6-1 with TRBJ2-3; D not resolved. The CDR3 contains 15 residues. Germline CDR1 and CDR2: MNHNS and SASEGT. V was clipped by 7 bases and J by 2 bases, with 16 bases between them. This CDR3 is CASTPYPSLTDTQYF. The CDR3 bases are TGTGCCAGCACCCCATATCCGTCACTCACAGATACGCAGTATTTT.

This clonotype was seen more than once but under ten times. This sequence joins TRBV12-5 and TRBJ2-1, with 13 bases lining up with TRBD2. V gave up 8 bases and J gave up 7 bases; unmatched junction bases: 8. The CDR3 spans 15 residues. From germline, CDR1 is LGHNT and CDR2 FRNRAP. CDR3 nucleotides: TGTGCTAGTAAGGCCGGGACTAGCGGGGCGAATGAGCAGTTCTTC. Amino acid sequence: CASKAGTSGANEQFF. Full variable domain (remainder filled in from reference TRBV12-5 and TRBJ2-1): DARVTQTPRHKVTEMGQEVTMRCQPILGHNTVFWYRQTMMQGLELLAYFRNRAPLDDSGMPKDRFSAEMPDATLATLKIQPSEPRDSAVYFCASKAGTSGANEQFFGPGTRLTVL.

The chain uses TRBV20-1 and TRBJ1-4; D is possibly TRBD1 (5 bases). The V and J ends lost 1 base and 5 bases respectively, with 8 bases between them. Germline lookup yields CDR1 DFQATT and CDR2 SNEGSKA (reference sequence). CDR3 size: 13 residues. CDR3 bases: TGCAGTGCTAGAGCCAGGGCCAATGAAAAACTGTTTTTT. This codes for CSARARANEKLFF.

The gene calls are TRBV3-1 and TRBJ2-5; maybe TRBD1 (5 bases). In germline, CDR1 is LGHDT, CDR2 YNNKEL (reference sequence). The V and J ends lost 1 base and 0 bases respectively, with 12 bases between them. CDR3 length: 16 amino acids. CDR3 in amino acids: CASSQGPQEYQETQYF. The CDR3 DNA follows: TGTGCCAGCAGCCAAGGGCCACAGGAGTACCAAGAGACCCAGTACTTC.

This clonotype was seen at least ten times. J is TRBJ2-3 and V is TRBV11-2; unclear D gene. Germline V gives CDR1 SGHAT, CDR2 FQNNGV. V lost 1 base to trimming and J lost 5 bases, with 4 bases between them. The CDR3 length is 12 residues. The CDR3 DNA follows: TGTGCCAGCAGCTTAGCTAGAGATACGCAGTATTTT. It translates to CASSLARDTQYF.

This clonotype came up a few times. The V and J genes are TRBV28 and TRBJ2-3; 9 positions agree with TRBD1. The CDR3 consists of 14 residues. Germline-derived CDR1 and CDR2 are MDHEN and SYDVKM. Unmatched junction bases numbered 2, after V lost 6 bases and J lost 1 base. The CDR3 reads CASRDRGRTDTQYF. The CDR3 nucleotides are TGTGCCAGCAGGGACAGGGGACGCACAGATACGCAGTATTTT.

This chain connects TRBV18 to TRBJ2-5; D gene unclear. The germline V gene has CDR1 KGHSH and CDR2 LQKENI. The CDR3 contains 12 residues. V lost 4 bases and J lost 5, with 8 bases in between. The CDR3, as DNA: TGTGCCAGCTCACGAACCAGGGAGACCCAGTACTTC. Protein: CASSRTRETQYF.